This TCR beta chain was recorded in a study of CD8 T cells in Susac syndrome. With 5 bases clipped from V and 2 bases from J, the junction kept 9 bases outside the gene matches. Germline V gene sequence: CDR1 MNHEY, CDR2 SMNVEV (reference sequence). This CDR3 has 15 amino acids. CD8+ and CD4+ T cells from blood underwent TCR beta sequencing, which was carried out in a high-throughput format. After extraction with the RNeasy kit, roughly 0.45 to 1 ug of the RNA was reverse transcribed using random hexamers. It was immunoSEQ multiplex PCR that amplified TCR beta CDR3 across 54 Vbeta and 13 Jbeta. TCRdb passed the immunoSEQ multiplex PCR reads through MiXCR, listing each CDR3 protein once. Of under 150,000 distinct CDR3 sequences listed, approximately 89% are singletons.

The TCR originated in a human donor with multiple sclerosis. The rearrangement links TRBV27 to TRBJ2-7; TRBD2 agrees at 7 bases. The sample taken for sequencing was CD8+ T cells from PBMCs. Written as DNA, the CDR3 is TGTGCCAGCAGTCTGGGGTCGAGCGGGACCTACGAGCAGTACTTC. Its protein is CASSLGSSGTYEQYF.